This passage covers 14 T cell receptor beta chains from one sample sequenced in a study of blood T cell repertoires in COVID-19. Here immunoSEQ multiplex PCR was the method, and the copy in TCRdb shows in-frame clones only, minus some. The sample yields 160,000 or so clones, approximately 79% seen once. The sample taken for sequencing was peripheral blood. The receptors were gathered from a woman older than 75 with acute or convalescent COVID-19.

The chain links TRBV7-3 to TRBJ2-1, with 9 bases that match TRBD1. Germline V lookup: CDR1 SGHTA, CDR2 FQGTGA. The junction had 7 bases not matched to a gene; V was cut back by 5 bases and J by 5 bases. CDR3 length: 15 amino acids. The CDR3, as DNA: TGTGCCAGCAGCCTGGGGACAGGGCATCACAATGAGCAGTTCTTC. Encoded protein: CASSLGTGHHNEQFF.

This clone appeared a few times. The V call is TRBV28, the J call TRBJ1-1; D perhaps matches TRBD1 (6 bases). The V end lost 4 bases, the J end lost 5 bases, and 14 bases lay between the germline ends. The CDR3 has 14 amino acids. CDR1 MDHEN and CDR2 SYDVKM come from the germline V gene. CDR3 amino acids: CASSSQGIGTEAFF. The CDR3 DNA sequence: TGTGCCAGCAGTTCCCAGGGGATAGGAACTGAAGCTTTCTTT.

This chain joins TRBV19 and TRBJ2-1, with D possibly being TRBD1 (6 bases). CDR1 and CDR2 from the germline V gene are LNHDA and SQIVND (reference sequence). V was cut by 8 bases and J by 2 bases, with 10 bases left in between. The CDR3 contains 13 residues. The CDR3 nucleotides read TGTGCCAGTCAACAGGGCACCTACAATGAGCAGTTCTTC. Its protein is CASQQGTYNEQFF.

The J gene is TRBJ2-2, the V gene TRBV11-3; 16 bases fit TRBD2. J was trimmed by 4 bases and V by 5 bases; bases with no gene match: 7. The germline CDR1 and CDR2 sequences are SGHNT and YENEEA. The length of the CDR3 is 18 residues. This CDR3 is CASSDGTSGRAGTGELFF. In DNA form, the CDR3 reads TGTGCCAGCAGCGACGGGACTAGCGGGAGGGCGGGCACCGGGGAGCTGTTTTTT.

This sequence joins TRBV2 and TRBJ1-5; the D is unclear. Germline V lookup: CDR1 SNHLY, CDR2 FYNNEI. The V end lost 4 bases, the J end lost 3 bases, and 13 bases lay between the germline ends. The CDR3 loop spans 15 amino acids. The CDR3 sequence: CASSVYSGYNQPQHF. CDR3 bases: TGTGCCAGCAGTGTTTACAGTGGATACAATCAGCCCCAGCATTTT.

CDR3 DNA sequence: TGTGCCAGTAGTACTCGGCCGGGGGGACTAAATGAAAAACTGTTTTTT. This encodes CASSTRPGGLNEKLFF. V and J are TRBV19 and TRBJ1-4; possibly TRBD1 for D (5 bases). Germline assignment: CDR1 LNHDA and CDR2 SQIVND (reference sequence). The CDR3 contains 16 residues. Trimming left V 4 bases short and J 5 bases short, with 17 bases between.

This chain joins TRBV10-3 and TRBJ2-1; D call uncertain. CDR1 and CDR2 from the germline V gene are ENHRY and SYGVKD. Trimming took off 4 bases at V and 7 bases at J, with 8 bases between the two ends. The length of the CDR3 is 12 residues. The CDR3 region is CAISANRNEQFF. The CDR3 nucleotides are TGTGCCATCAGTGCTAATCGTAATGAGCAGTTCTTC.

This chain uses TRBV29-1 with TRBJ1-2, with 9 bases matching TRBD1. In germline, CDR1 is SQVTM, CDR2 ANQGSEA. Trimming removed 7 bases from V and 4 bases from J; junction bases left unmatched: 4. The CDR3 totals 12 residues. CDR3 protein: CSGGTGPYGYTF. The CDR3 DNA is TGCAGCGGGGGGACAGGGCCCTATGGCTACACCTTC. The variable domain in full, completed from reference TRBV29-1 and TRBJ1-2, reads SAVISQKPSRDICQRGTSLTIQCQVDSQVTMMFWYRQQPGQSLTLIATANQGSEATYESGFVIDKFPISRPNLTFSTLTVSNMSPEDSSIYLCSGGTGPYGYTFGSGTRLTVV.

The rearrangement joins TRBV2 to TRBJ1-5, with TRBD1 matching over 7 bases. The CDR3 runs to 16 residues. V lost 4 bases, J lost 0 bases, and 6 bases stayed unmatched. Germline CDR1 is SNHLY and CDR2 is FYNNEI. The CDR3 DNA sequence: TGTGCCAGCAGTGTTTCAGGGGGTAATAGCAATCAGCCCCAGCATTTT. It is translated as CASSVSGGNSNQPQHF.

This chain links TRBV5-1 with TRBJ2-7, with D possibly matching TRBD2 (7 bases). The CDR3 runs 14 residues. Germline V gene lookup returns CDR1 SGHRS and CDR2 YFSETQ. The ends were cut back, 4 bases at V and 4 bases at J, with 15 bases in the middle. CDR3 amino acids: CASSLNREGYEQYF. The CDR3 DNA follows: TGCGCCAGCAGCCTAAACAGGGAGGGATACGAGCAGTACTTC.

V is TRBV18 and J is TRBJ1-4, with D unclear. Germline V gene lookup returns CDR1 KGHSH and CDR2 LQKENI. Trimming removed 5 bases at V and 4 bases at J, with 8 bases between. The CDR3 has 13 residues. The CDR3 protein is CASSSRYNEKLFF. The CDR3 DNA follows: TGTGCCAGCTCATCCAGATATAATGAAAAACTGTTTTTT.

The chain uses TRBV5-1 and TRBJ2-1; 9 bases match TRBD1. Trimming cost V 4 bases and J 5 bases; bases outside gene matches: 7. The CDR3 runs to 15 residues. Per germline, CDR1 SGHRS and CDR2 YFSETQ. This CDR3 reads CASSGYNRGHNEQFF. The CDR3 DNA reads TGCGCCAGCAGCGGATATAACAGGGGGCACAATGAGCAGTTCTTC.

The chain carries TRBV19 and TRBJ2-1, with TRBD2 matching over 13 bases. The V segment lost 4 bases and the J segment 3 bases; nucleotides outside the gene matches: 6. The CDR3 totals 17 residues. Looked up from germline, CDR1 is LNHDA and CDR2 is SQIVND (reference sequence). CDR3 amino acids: CASSKGLAGSHYNEQFF. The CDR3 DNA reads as TGTGCCAGTAGTAAGGGACTAGCGGGGAGCCACTACAATGAGCAGTTCTTC.

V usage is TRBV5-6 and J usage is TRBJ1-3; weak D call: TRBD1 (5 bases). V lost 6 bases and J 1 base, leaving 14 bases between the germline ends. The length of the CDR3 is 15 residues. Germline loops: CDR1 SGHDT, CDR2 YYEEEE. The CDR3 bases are TGTGCCAGCAACTTTGCCAGGGCGTCTGGAAACACCATATATTTT. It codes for CASNFARASGNTIYF.